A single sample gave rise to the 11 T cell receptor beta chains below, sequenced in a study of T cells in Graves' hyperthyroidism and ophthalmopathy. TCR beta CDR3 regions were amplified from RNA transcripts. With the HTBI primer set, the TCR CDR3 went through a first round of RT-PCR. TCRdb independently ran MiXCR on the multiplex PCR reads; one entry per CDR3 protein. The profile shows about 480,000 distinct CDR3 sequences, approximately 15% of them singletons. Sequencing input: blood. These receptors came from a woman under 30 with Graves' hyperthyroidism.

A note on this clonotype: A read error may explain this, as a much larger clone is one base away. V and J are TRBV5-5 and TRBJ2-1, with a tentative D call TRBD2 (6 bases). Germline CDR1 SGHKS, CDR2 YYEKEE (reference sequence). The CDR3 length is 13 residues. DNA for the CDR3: TGTGCCAGCAGCGTAGGACCGGGGGATGAGCAGTCCTTC. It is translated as CASSVGPGDEQSF.

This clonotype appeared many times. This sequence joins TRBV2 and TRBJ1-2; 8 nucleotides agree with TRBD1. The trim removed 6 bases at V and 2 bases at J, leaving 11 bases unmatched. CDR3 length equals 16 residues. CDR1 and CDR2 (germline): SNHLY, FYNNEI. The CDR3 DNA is TGTGCCAGCAGAGACATAGACAGGGGTCGCAACTATGGCTACACCTTC. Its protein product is CASRDIDRGRNYGYTF.

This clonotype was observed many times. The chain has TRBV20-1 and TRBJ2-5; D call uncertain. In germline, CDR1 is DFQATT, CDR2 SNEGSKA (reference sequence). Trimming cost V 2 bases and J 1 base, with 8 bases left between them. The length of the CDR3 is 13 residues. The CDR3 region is CSARHHSQETQYF. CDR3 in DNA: TGCAGTGCTAGACACCATTCCCAAGAGACCCAGTACTTC.

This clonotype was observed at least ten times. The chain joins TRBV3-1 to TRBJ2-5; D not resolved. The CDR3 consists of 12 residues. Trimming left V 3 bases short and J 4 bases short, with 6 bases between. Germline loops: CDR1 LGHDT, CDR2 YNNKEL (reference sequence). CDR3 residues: CASSHPPETQYF. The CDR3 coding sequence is TGTGCCAGCAGCCACCCCCCAGAGACCCAGTACTTC.

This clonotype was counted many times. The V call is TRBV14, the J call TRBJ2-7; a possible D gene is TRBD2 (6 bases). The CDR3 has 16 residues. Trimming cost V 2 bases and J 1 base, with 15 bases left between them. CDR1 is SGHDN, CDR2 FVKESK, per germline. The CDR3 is CASSQSGAGPSYEQYF. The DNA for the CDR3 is TGTGCCAGCAGCCAAAGCGGAGCGGGTCCATCCTACGAGCAGTACTTC.

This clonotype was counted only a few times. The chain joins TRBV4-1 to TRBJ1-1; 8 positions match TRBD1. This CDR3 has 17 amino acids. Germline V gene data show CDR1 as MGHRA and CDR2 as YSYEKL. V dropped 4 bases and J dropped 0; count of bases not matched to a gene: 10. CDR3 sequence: CASSRTDTGGMNTEAFF. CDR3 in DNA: TGCGCCAGCAGCCGTACAGACACAGGGGGAATGAACACTGAAGCTTTCTTT.

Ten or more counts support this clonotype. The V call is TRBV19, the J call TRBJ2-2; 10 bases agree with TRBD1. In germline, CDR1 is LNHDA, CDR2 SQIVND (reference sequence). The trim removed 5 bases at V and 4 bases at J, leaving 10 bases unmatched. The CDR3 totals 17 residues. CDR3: CASSAPGTGVLTGELFF. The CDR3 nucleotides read TGTGCCAGTAGTGCTCCAGGGACAGGGGTTCTCACCGGGGAGCTGTTTTTT.

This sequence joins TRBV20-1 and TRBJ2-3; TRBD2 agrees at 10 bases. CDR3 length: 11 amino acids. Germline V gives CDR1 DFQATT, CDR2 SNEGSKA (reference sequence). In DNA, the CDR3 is TGCGGACTAGCGGACACAGATACGCAGTATTTT. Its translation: CGLADTDTQYF.

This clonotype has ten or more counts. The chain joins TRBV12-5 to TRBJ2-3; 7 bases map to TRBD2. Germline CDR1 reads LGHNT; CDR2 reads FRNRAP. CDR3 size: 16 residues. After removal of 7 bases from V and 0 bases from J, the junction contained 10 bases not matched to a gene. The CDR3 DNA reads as TGTGCTAGTGCCCCCCCCCTAGCGGCTAGCACAGATACGCAGTATTTT. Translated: CASAPPLAASTDTQYF. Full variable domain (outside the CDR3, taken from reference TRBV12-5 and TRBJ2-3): DARVTQTPRHKVTEMGQEVTMRCQPILGHNTVFWYRQTMMQGLELLAYFRNRAPLDDSGMPKDRFSAEMPDATLATLKIQPSEPRDSAVYFCASAPPLAASTDTQYFGPGTRLTVL.

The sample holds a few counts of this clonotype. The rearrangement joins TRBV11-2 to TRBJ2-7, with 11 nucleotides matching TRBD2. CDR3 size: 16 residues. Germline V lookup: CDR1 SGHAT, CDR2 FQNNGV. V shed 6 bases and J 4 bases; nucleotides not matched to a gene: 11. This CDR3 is CASRTPLTSGRYEQYF. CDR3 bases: TGTGCCAGCAGAACTCCCCTCACTAGCGGGAGATACGAGCAGTACTTC.

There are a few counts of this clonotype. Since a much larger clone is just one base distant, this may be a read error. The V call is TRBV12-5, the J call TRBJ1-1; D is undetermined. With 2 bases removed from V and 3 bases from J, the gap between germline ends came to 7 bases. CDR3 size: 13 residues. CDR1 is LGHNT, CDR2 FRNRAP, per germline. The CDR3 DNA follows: TGTGCTAGTGGTTTGCCCGACTACACTGAAGCTTTCTTT. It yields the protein CASGLPDYTEAFF.